The rows below give T cell receptor beta chains drawn from one sample of a study of blood T cell repertoires in COVID-19. Method: immunoSEQ multiplex PCR; TCRdb's copy keeps in-frame clones and lacks some. There are 130,000 to 150,000 clones in the sample; just under 85% occur only once, and about 3.1% lies in the top ten. The sample comprised peripheral blood. These receptors were collected from a woman between 40 and 50 years old with active or convalescent COVID-19. The CDR3 runs from the conserved cysteine through the conserved F or W. A D gene is named only where the DNA matches it firmly. Only part of the rows carry a size: once, few, many, or a class if the clone is expanded.

D: TRBD1; size: -; V: TRBV27; J: TRBJ1-1; CDR3: CASSFRLTGTNTEAFF
D: -; size: -; V: TRBV10-3; J: TRBJ2-1; CDR3: CAITPGLNNEQFF
D: TRBD1; size: once; V: TRBV10-2; J: TRBJ2-2; CDR3: CASRQGTGELFF
D: TRBD2; size: -; V: TRBV5-4; J: TRBJ2-1; CDR3: CASSSPAGGRFSEQFF
D: TRBD1; size: -; V: TRBV5-6; J: TRBJ2-3; CDR3: CASSLGQGPDTQYF
D: -; size: -; V: TRBV18; J: TRBJ1-1; CDR3: CASSPSLNTGTEAFF
D: -; size: -; V: TRBV6-2/TRBV6-3; J: TRBJ2-5; CDR3: CASSVAFQETQYF
D: -; size: -; V: TRBV7-8; J: TRBJ2-6; CDR3: CASSSPRGSGANVLTF
D: TRBD2; size: -; V: TRBV9; J: TRBJ2-1; CDR3: CASSVYGGDGNEQFF
D: -; size: once; V: TRBV24-1; J: TRBJ2-6; CDR3: CATSERAGDLSVLTF
D: -; size: -; V: TRBV9; J: TRBJ1-3; CDR3: CASSVGTGRREPGNTIYF
D: TRBD1; size: -; V: TRBV25-1; J: TRBJ1-1; CDR3: CASSAIGQGTEAFF
D: -; size: -; V: TRBV28; J: TRBJ1-1; CDR3: CASRGGGRTEAFF
D: TRBD1; size: once; V: TRBV5-1; J: TRBJ2-3; CDR3: CASSFSTGGAGTDTQYF
D: -; size: -; V: TRBV28; J: TRBJ2-7; CDR3: CASSPNSGGSYEQYF
D: -; size: few; V: TRBV7-9; J: TRBJ2-7; CDR3: CASSSGAYEQYF
D: TRBD1; size: -; V: TRBV5-4; J: TRBJ1-1; CDR3: CASSSDRGRLNTEAFF
D: -; size: -; V: TRBV10-1; J: TRBJ1-5; CDR3: CASSESQNISNQPQHF
D: TRBD1; size: many; V: TRBV5-1; J: TRBJ2-7; CDR3: CASSAGTGPYEQYF
D: -; size: -; V: TRBV11-2; J: TRBJ1-2; CDR3: CASSPSPGSYTF
D: -; size: -; V: TRBV28; J: TRBJ1-5; CDR3: CASSFQALELQPQHF
D: TRBD2; size: -; V: TRBV2; J: TRBJ2-2; CDR3: CASSYERGGRTGELFF
D: TRBD2; size: -; V: TRBV9; J: TRBJ2-1; CDR3: CASSVGAGESYNEQFF
D: -; size: -; V: TRBV3-1/TRBV3-2; J: TRBJ1-2; CDR3: CASSQVRGAGGYTF
D: TRBD2; size: -; V: TRBV7-2; J: TRBJ2-7; CDR3: CASSPTSGSYEQYF
D: TRBD2; size: few; V: TRBV7-9; J: TRBJ2-3; CDR3: CASSLVASGGEDTQYF
D: -; size: -; V: TRBV27; J: TRBJ2-3; CDR3: CASSLSVPGTDTQYF
D: TRBD1; size: -; V: TRBV11-2; J: TRBJ2-1; CDR3: CASSSEGQGSASSYNEQFF
D: -; size: -; V: TRBV30; J: TRBJ1-1; CDR3: CAWSAWGRAFF
D: -; size: -; V: TRBV2; J: TRBJ2-2; CDR3: CASRDDRPGNTGELFF
D: TRBD2; size: few; V: TRBV11-2; J: TRBJ2-1; CDR3: CASSLVRGGHNEQFF
D: -; size: -; V: TRBV6-1; J: TRBJ2-1; CDR3: CASSEASDYNEQFF
D: TRBD1; size: -; V: TRBV10-1; J: TRBJ1-1; CDR3: CASSEFTGGRAFF
D: TRBD2; size: -; V: TRBV6-4; J: TRBJ2-3; CDR3: CASSDGLASTDTQYF
D: -; size: once; V: TRBV27; J: TRBJ1-1; CDR3: CASSLSKGRTVIENTEAFF
D: TRBD2; size: -; V: TRBV19; J: TRBJ2-7; CDR3: CASSRQGIGLAVYEQYF
D: -; size: -; V: TRBV7-2; J: TRBJ2-5; CDR3: CASSSPTSYGPWETQYF
D: -; size: -; V: TRBV27; J: TRBJ1-2; CDR3: CASSRGGPPYGYTF
D: TRBD1; size: -; V: TRBV28; J: TRBJ2-7; CDR3: CASTRDRVAEQYF
D: -; size: once; V: TRBV27; J: TRBJ1-1; CDR3: CASSLIEGGEAFF
D: -; size: -; V: TRBV7-9; J: TRBJ1-5; CDR3: CASSLAGGDQPQHF
D: TRBD1; size: -; V: TRBV5-1; J: TRBJ1-1; CDR3: CASSARRTGGQYGTEAFF
D: TRBD1; size: -; V: TRBV5-5; J: TRBJ2-5; CDR3: CASSGQGRRGQETQYF
D: -; size: -; V: TRBV29-1; J: TRBJ2-7; CDR3: CSSTDNSYEQYF
D: -; size: once; V: TRBV14; J: TRBJ2-5; CDR3: CASSQRLGVRVETQYF
D: TRBD2; size: -; V: TRBV7-2; J: TRBJ2-7; CDR3: CASSPRFVGGGNEQYF
D: -; size: -; V: TRBV4-3; J: TRBJ1-1; CDR3: CASSQADTEAFF
D: TRBD2; size: -; V: TRBV12-3/TRBV12-4; J: TRBJ2-1; CDR3: CASSLGLEKGIF
D: -; size: few; V: TRBV2; J: TRBJ1-3; CDR3: CASIRQPSSGNTIYF
D: TRBD1; size: -; V: TRBV19; J: TRBJ2-3; CDR3: CASTNFQGATDTQYF
D: TRBD1; size: -; V: TRBV19; J: TRBJ1-1; CDR3: CASRDREFGTEAFF
D: TRBD1; size: once; V: TRBV5-6; J: TRBJ2-7; CDR3: CASTSRDRGAYEQYF
D: -; size: -; V: TRBV2; J: TRBJ1-5; CDR3: CASSSGRGFWPRSNQPQHF
D: -; size: -; V: TRBV5-6; J: TRBJ1-1; CDR3: CASSFKGGSWNTEAFF
D: -; size: -; V: TRBV6-2/TRBV6-3; J: TRBJ2-7; CDR3: CASSRQIYEQYF
D: -; size: -; V: TRBV5-1; J: TRBJ1-3; CDR3: CASRKSVLAGNTIYF
D: -; size: -; V: TRBV3-1/TRBV3-2; J: TRBJ1-1; CDR3: CASSQDGRTEAFF
D: -; size: -; V: TRBV14; J: TRBJ2-7; CDR3: CASSQDRAYYEQYF
D: TRBD1; size: -; V: TRBV19; J: TRBJ1-2; CDR3: CASSVETGQRYGYTF